The 27 T cell receptor beta chains below were found in one sample sequenced in a study of a mutant IDH1 vaccine in newly diagnosed glioma. These receptors have no known antigen. The time point is: week 11, during vaccination. With topical imiquimod, each dose of the vaccine consisted of 300 ug of mutant IDH1 20-mer peptide. Clones were sequenced by immunoSEQ multiplex PCR, and TCRdb holds only the in-frame ones, with some missing. The sample includes tens of thousands of clones, around 80% seen only once; the top ten take 3.5% to 4.5%. The sequences come from PBMCs, collected from a glioma patient whose treatment included an IDH1 peptide vaccine. These receptors originate from a man aged 25-45 years with glioma.

The CDR3 nucleotides are TGTGCCAGCAGCTTAGAAATAGGGCGGCTTGACGCTTTCTTT. Encoded protein: CASSLEIGRLDAFF. The chain couples TRBV7-2 to TRBJ1-1; the D is unclear. CDR1 SGHTA and CDR2 FQGNSA come from the germline V gene. This CDR3 region has 14 residues. V shed 1 base and J shed 11 bases, with 17 bases lying between them.

V is TRBV7-9 and J is TRBJ2-7, with TRBD1 matching 7 bases. The germline gives CDR1 SEHNR, CDR2 FQNEAQ (reference sequence). This CDR3 comprises 17 residues. Germline trimming cut 3 bases from V and 0 bases from J; bases unmatched to any gene: 11. The CDR3 coding sequence is TGTGCCAGCAGCTTGGGGGAAGGGGGCGATAGCTCCTACGAGCAGTACTTC. This codes for CASSLGEGGDSSYEQYF.

This clone was observed a handful of times. The chain employs TRBV6-1 and TRBJ1-1; tentatively, D is TRBD1 (5 bases). Deletions cut 5 bases from V and 0 bases from J, with 13 bases between. The CDR3 has 15 amino acids. Germline-derived CDR1 and CDR2 are MNHNS and SASEGT. The DNA for the CDR3 is TGTGCCAGCAGTCGGGGGAGGGTGATGAACACTGAAGCTTTCTTT. Residues: CASSRGRVMNTEAFF.

This sequence joins TRBV10-3 and TRBJ1-2, with D possibly being TRBD1 (6 bases). Trimming took off 3 bases at V and 5 bases at J, with 16 bases between the two ends. The length of the CDR3 is 15 residues. From germline, CDR1 is ENHRY and CDR2 SYGVKD. CDR3 DNA sequence: TGTGCCATCAGTGACCCCACGGGACACCGTTATGGCTACACCTTC. It is translated as CAISDPTGHRYGYTF.

The rearrangement uses TRBV18 and TRBJ1-1; D gene uncertain. CDR3 length: 13 residues. In germline, CDR1 is KGHSH, CDR2 LQKENI. Between the trimmed V and J ends, which lost 6 bases and 1 base, there was a span of 9 bases. CDR3 amino acids: CASSRETNTEAFF. CDR3 coding DNA: TGTGCCAGCTCTCGGGAGACGAACACTGAAGCTTTCTTT.

This chain joins TRBV30 and TRBJ1-1; D unclear. This CDR3 spans 12 amino acids. The V gene lost 5 bases and the J gene lost 5 bases, with 12 bases spanning the gap. The germline V gene has CDR1 GTSNPN and CDR2 SVGIG (reference sequence). The CDR3 coding sequence is TGTGCCTGGTACGGAGGCGGGACTGAAGCTTTCTTT. Its translation: CAWYGGGTEAFF.

The V call is TRBV6-6, the J call TRBJ2-5, with a weak D call TRBD2 (6 bases). Trimming shortened V by 8 bases and J by 3 bases, and 13 bases separated the two germline ends. The germline CDR1 and CDR2 sequences are MNHNY and SVGAGI (reference sequence). The CDR3 extends over 13 amino acids. The CDR3 protein is CASAPPGEETQYF. In DNA, the CDR3 is TGTGCCAGCGCCCCCCCGGGGGAAGAGACCCAGTACTTC.

The rearrangement uses TRBV4-1 and TRBJ2-3, with 7 nucleotides matching TRBD1. Per germline, CDR1 MGHRA and CDR2 YSYEKL. The V segment lost 4 bases and the J segment 1 base; nucleotides outside the gene matches: 8. The CDR3 spans 16 residues. CDR3 region: CASSPQRGRGTDTQYF. In nucleotides, the CDR3 is TGCGCCAGCAGCCCCCAGAGGGGGCGCGGCACAGATACGCAGTATTTT.

This rearrangement joins TRBV9 to TRBJ1-3; D not certain. V was shortened by 3 bases and J by 5 bases, with 12 bases between the two germline ends. Germline V gene sequence: CDR1 SGDLS, CDR2 YYNGEE. This CDR3 is 14 amino acids long. The CDR3 bases are TGTGCCAGCAGCGGGACCAGTGGACGAAACACCATATATTTT. Encoded protein: CASSGTSGRNTIYF.

The V call is TRBV27, the J call TRBJ1-5, with D possibly being TRBD1 (5 bases). V was pared by 6 bases and J by 0 bases, with 12 bases between. The CDR3 length is 15 residues. The V gene's germline CDR1 is MNHEY and CDR2 SMNVEV (reference sequence). The CDR3 coding sequence is TGTGCCAGCAGGATCCGACAGAATAGCAATCAGCCCCAGCATTTT. The encoded protein is CASRIRQNSNQPQHF.

The chain's CDR3 is CAISESGTEQFF. The CDR3 region has the DNA TGTGCCATCAGTGAGTCGGGGACTGAGCAGTTCTTC. This rearrangement joins TRBV10-3 to TRBJ2-1; D may match TRBD1 or TRBD2 (5 bases each). Germline assignment: CDR1 ENHRY and CDR2 SYGVKD. V lost 0 bases to trimming and J lost 9 bases, with 6 bases between them. The CDR3 runs to 12 residues.

The chain has TRBV20-1 and TRBJ2-1; D is uncertain. Germline V CDR1 and CDR2: DFQATT, SNEGSKA (reference sequence). Trimming took 5 bases from V and 2 from J, leaving 1 base between them. The CDR3 sequence is 10 residues long. This CDR3 is CSAPYNEQFF. The CDR3 nucleotides read TGCAGTGCTCCCTACAATGAGCAGTTCTTC.

This chain uses TRBV6-1 with TRBJ2-2, with 11 bases matching TRBD2. Losses at the gene ends were 6 bases for V and 9 bases for J; bases not matched to a gene: 6. CDR3 size: 14 residues. The germline CDR1 and CDR2 sequences are MNHNS and SASEGT. The CDR3 here is CASRSSGGKRELFF. For the CDR3, the DNA is TGTGCCAGCAGGTCTAGCGGGGGGAAACGGGAGCTGTTTTTT.

The chain links TRBV19 to TRBJ2-7, with 8 bases aligning to TRBD1. The J segment lost 5 bases and the V segment lost 6 bases, leaving 9 bases of the junction unmatched. This CDR3 is 14 amino acids long. From germline, CDR1 is LNHDA and CDR2 SQIVND (reference sequence). The CDR3 loop reads CASRRAGGNDEQYF. In DNA form, the CDR3 reads TGTGCCAGTAGAAGAGCAGGGGGCAACGACGAGCAGTACTTC.

The chain employs TRBV12-5 and TRBJ2-1, with 8 bases that match TRBD2. The CDR3 sequence is 16 residues long. Germline trimming cut 5 bases from V and 1 base from J; bases unmatched to any gene: 7. In germline, CDR1 is LGHNT, CDR2 FRNRAP. The CDR3 bases are TGTGCTAGTGGTCAACTCGGGGGGGGTTCCTACAATGAGCAGTTCTTC. Protein sequence: CASGQLGGGSYNEQFF.

The chain joins TRBV7-8 to TRBJ2-2; 14 nucleotides align to TRBD2. The germline V gene encodes CDR1 SGHVS and CDR2 FQNEAQ. V shed 5 bases and J 2 bases; nucleotides not matched to a gene: 10. The CDR3 runs 19 residues. CDR3 protein: CASSARRLAGGRNTGELFF. CDR3 nucleotides: TGTGCCAGCAGCGCCCGGCGACTAGCGGGGGGGAGAAACACCGGGGAGCTGTTTTTT. Variable domain in full (rest from reference TRBV7-8 and TRBJ2-2): GAGVSQSPRYKVAKRGQDVALRCDPISGHVSLFWYQQALGQGPEFLTYFQNEAQLDKSGLPSDRFFAERPEGSVSTLKIQRTQQEDSAVYLCASSARRLAGGRNTGELFFGEGSRLTVL.

This clone showed up just once. J is TRBJ2-3 and V is TRBV2; 10 bases match TRBD1. With 4 bases clipped from V and 1 base from J, the junction kept 8 bases outside the gene matches. CDR1 and CDR2 (germline): SNHLY, FYNNEI. There are 17 residues in the CDR3. The CDR3 sequence is CASSGDRDRGGTDTQYF. CDR3 DNA: TGTGCCAGCAGTGGAGACCGGGACAGGGGCGGCACAGATACGCAGTATTTT.

This chain joins TRBV28 and TRBJ1-2, with 7 bases aligning to TRBD1. Per germline, CDR1 MDHEN and CDR2 SYDVKM. Trimming cost V 5 bases and J 4 bases; bases outside gene matches: 7. This CDR3 comprises 14 residues. The CDR3 reads CASSPLGTVYGYTF. CDR3 in DNA: TGTGCCAGCAGTCCTCTCGGGACAGTCTATGGCTACACCTTC.

This chain connects TRBV5-1 to TRBJ1-1; D is ambiguous. The CDR3 sequence is 12 residues long. V lost 1 base, J lost 3 bases, and 4 bases lay in between. CDR1 is SGHRS and CDR2 is YFSETQ in the germline V gene. The CDR3 spells CASSLTDTEAFF. Written as DNA, the CDR3 is TGCGCCAGCAGCTTGACGGACACTGAAGCTTTCTTT.

The chain's CDR3 is CASSQDAGARGGYTF. CDR3 bases: TGTGCCAGCAGCCAAGATGCTGGGGCGCGGGGAGGCTACACCTTC. This chain uses TRBV14 with TRBJ1-2; TRBD1 might be the D (5 bases). Germline V CDR1 and CDR2: SGHDN, FVKESK. V was shortened by 0 bases and J by 8 bases, with 16 bases between the two germline ends. The length of the CDR3 is 15 residues.

V and J are TRBV28 and TRBJ2-6; unclear D gene. Trimming took off 6 bases at V and 0 bases at J, with 18 bases between the two ends. The CDR3 runs 18 residues. CDR1 and CDR2 from the germline V gene are MDHEN and SYDVKM. This CDR3 reads CASSPLTGSASGANVLTF. In DNA form, the CDR3 reads TGTGCCAGCAGCCCTTTGACCGGGTCCGCCTCTGGGGCCAACGTCCTGACTTTC. Together with reference TRBV28 and TRBJ2-6, the CDR3 gives the full variable domain: DVKVTQSSRYLVKRTGEKVFLECVQDMDHENMFWYRQDPGLGLRLIYFSYDVKMKEKGDIPEGYSVSREKKERFSLILESASTNQTSMYLCASSPLTGSASGANVLTFGAGSRLTVL.

The gene calls are TRBV28 and TRBJ1-5; TRBD1 might be the D (6 bases). CDR1 is MDHEN and CDR2 is SYDVKM in the germline V gene. V was pared by 0 bases and J by 0 bases, with 12 bases between. The CDR3 is 17 amino acids. The CDR3 protein is CASSLWQGRDSNQPQHF. The DNA for the CDR3 is TGTGCCAGCAGTTTATGGCAGGGGCGGGATAGCAATCAGCCCCAGCATTTT.

This rearrangement joins TRBV5-1 to TRBJ2-2; 7 nucleotides align to TRBD1. Germline-derived CDR1 and CDR2 are SGHRS and YFSETQ. The CDR3 is 18 amino acids. V was clipped by 5 bases and J by 0 bases; unmatched bases: 13. CDR3 region: CASSLGGIASSNTGELFF. CDR3 nucleotides: TGCGCCAGCAGTTTAGGGGGCATCGCCTCCTCGAACACCGGGGAGCTGTTTTTT.

This chain links TRBV15 with TRBJ2-7; D unresolved. V was pared by 1 base and J by 2 bases, with 6 bases between. This CDR3 is 13 amino acids long. Germline V gives CDR1 LNHNV, CDR2 YYDKDF (reference sequence). The CDR3 loop reads CATSRGVTYEQYF. CDR3 coding DNA: TGTGCCACCAGCAGAGGGGTTACCTACGAGCAGTACTTC.

The chain combines TRBV30 with TRBJ2-5; 8 bases map to TRBD2. In germline, CDR1 is GTSNPN, CDR2 SVGIG (reference sequence). There are 15 residues in the CDR3. J lost 0 bases, V lost 1 base, and 4 bases had no gene match. As DNA, the CDR3 is TGTGCCTGGAGTGAGACTAGCGCATACCAAGAGACCCAGTACTTC. Its translation is CAWSETSAYQETQYF.

The chain recombines TRBV19 with TRBJ1-2; D unclear. Trimming took off 5 bases at V and 5 bases at J, with 6 bases between the two ends. This CDR3 is 11 amino acids long. Germline CDR1 reads LNHDA; CDR2 reads SQIVND (reference sequence). In DNA, the CDR3 is TGTGCCAGTAGTTCGGGGTATGGCTACACCTTC. Translated: CASSSGYGYTF.

CDR3 protein: CASSPSASGRVYEQFF. The CDR3 DNA follows: TGTGCCAGCTCACCAAGTGCTAGCGGGAGGGTCTATGAGCAGTTCTTC. This rearrangement joins TRBV18 to TRBJ2-1; the match to TRBD2 covers 12 bases. Trimming at V came to 2 bases and at J to 8 bases, leaving 7 bases not matched to a gene. Germline CDR1 reads KGHSH; CDR2 reads LQKENI. The length of the CDR3 is 16 residues.